These 32 T cell receptor beta chains share one sample of origin, sequenced in a study of cytomegalovirus exposure and HLA in healthy donors. With 60 Vbeta and 13 Jbeta primers, the PCR was carried out. Repertoires were generated with immunoSEQ multiplex PCR, while TCRdb's copy carries only in-frame clones and drops some. The sample gives some 160,000 clones, 70% to 90% of which show up once; about 2.7% is in the top ten. Specimen: PBMCs. The receptor source for this set is a man under 40 in good health and CMV-seropositive.

The gene calls are TRBV7-9 and TRBJ2-1; TRBD1 matches at 7 bases. Per germline, CDR1 SEHNR and CDR2 FQNEAQ (reference sequence). After removal of 8 bases from V and 9 bases from J, the junction contained 10 bases not matched to a gene. The CDR3 spans 13 residues. The CDR3 here is CASLATGSGEQFF. As DNA, the CDR3 is TGTGCCAGCCTCGCGACAGGGTCCGGTGAGCAGTTCTTC. The full variable domain, with the rest looked up from reference TRBV7-9 and TRBJ2-1, is DTGVSQNPRHKITKRGQNVTFRCDPISEHNRLYWYRQTLGQGPEFLTYFQNEAQLEKSRLLSDRFSAERPKGSFSTLEIQRTEQGDSAMYLCASLATGSGEQFFGPGTRLTVL.

This sequence joins TRBV9 and TRBJ2-7; 8 nucleotides match TRBD1. Unmatched junction bases numbered 5, after V lost 4 bases and J lost 2 bases. The germline gives CDR1 SGDLS, CDR2 YYNGEE. This CDR3 has 14 residues. The CDR3 sequence is CASSKRTGTYEQYV. DNA of the CDR3: TGTGCCAGCAGCAAACGGACAGGGACCTACGAGCAGTACGTC.

This chain uses TRBV29-1 with TRBJ2-7; 9 bases match TRBD1. Trimming cost V 3 bases and J 5 bases; bases outside gene matches: 5. This CDR3 is built from 13 residues. Germline V gives CDR1 SQVTM, CDR2 ANQGSEA. CDR3 protein: CSVEGQGLDEQYF. CDR3 DNA sequence: TGCAGCGTTGAGGGACAGGGACTGGACGAGCAGTACTTC.

The chain recombines TRBV6-5 with TRBJ2-7, with D possibly being TRBD2 (5 bases). The germline gives CDR1 MNHEY, CDR2 SVGAGI. The CDR3 is 14 amino acids. V was shortened by 0 bases and J by 0 bases, with 6 bases between the two germline ends. CDR3 DNA sequence: TGTGCCAGCAGTTACTCAGGGAGCTCCTACGAGCAGTACGTC. Translating it yields CASSYSGSSYEQYV.

The count of this clone is one. This chain joins TRBV7-2 and TRBJ2-7; TRBD2 might be the D (5 bases). This CDR3 is built from 12 residues. Germline CDR1 and CDR2: SGHTA and FQGNSA. Deletions cut 5 bases from V and 3 bases from J, with 8 bases between. The CDR3, as DNA: TGTGCCAGCAGCCCCGACTACTACGAGCAGTACTTC. Its translation: CASSPDYYEQYF.

The V gene is TRBV6-4, the J gene TRBJ1-3; TRBD1 matches at 8 bases. V lost 2 bases to trimming and J lost 3 bases; unmatched junction nucleotides: 6. The CDR3 is 16 amino acids. CDR1 and CDR2 (germline): MRHNA, SNTAGT. The CDR3 here is CASSDRGGQDGNTIYF. DNA for the CDR3: TGTGCCAGCAGTGACCGAGGGGGACAGGATGGAAACACCATATATTTT.

The chain's CDR3 is CASSGTSGRAGYEQYF. The CDR3 DNA sequence: TGTGCCAGCAGTGGGACTAGCGGGAGGGCCGGCTACGAGCAGTACTTC. The chain carries TRBV2 and TRBJ2-7; 15 nucleotides match TRBD2. V lost 4 bases, J lost 3 bases, and 4 bases stayed unmatched. The CDR3 spans 16 residues. The germline V gene encodes CDR1 SNHLY and CDR2 FYNNEI.

The chain uses TRBV6-5 and TRBJ1-1; D not certain. Germline V gene sequence: CDR1 MNHEY, CDR2 SVGAGI. CDR3 length: 14 amino acids. Trimming left V 0 bases short and J 1 base short, with 6 bases between. This chain's CDR3 is CASSYSVPNTEAFF. CDR3 DNA sequence: TGTGCCAGCAGTTACTCCGTTCCGAACACTGAAGCTTTCTTT.

This clone turned up a few times. The chain combines TRBV27 with TRBJ1-1; no clear D gene. The ends were cut back, 8 bases at V and 0 bases at J, with 10 bases in the middle. Germline CDR1 is MNHEY and CDR2 is SMNVEV (reference sequence). This CDR3 has 13 residues. The CDR3 reads CASGPRMNTEAFF. For the CDR3, the DNA is TGTGCCAGCGGTCCCAGAATGAACACTGAAGCTTTCTTT.

In its sample, this clone was seen a few times. V gene TRBV7-3 combines with J gene TRBJ1-1; the D gene is possibly TRBD1 (5 bases). V was clipped by 6 bases and J by 1 base, with 9 bases between them. The V gene's germline CDR1 is SGHTA and CDR2 FQGTGA. This CDR3 region has 13 residues. Written as DNA, the CDR3 is TGTGCCAGCAGTGGGACTGCGAACACTGAAGCTTTCTTT. Amino acid sequence: CASSGTANTEAFF.

The chain has TRBV4-3 and TRBJ1-2; D gene unclear. CDR1 and CDR2 (germline): LGHNA, YSLEER. V gave up 0 bases and J gave up 4 bases, with 12 bases separating them. The CDR3 extends over 15 amino acids. The CDR3 here is CASSQDRGLGYGYTF. DNA for the CDR3: TGCGCCAGCAGCCAAGACAGAGGGTTGGGCTATGGCTACACCTTC.

The chain combines TRBV15 with TRBJ2-5, with 7 positions matching TRBD1. Trimming removed 6 bases from V and 4 bases from J; junction bases left unmatched: 5. Germline V gene sequence: CDR1 LNHNV, CDR2 YYDKDF (reference sequence). This CDR3 is 13 amino acids long. The DNA of the CDR3 is TGTGCCACCAGGAACAGGGGCACAGAGACCCAGTACTTC. Translating gives CATRNRGTETQYF.

This clone was seen a single time. This chain connects TRBV4-2 to TRBJ2-7; D call uncertain. Germline V lookup: CDR1 LGHNA, CDR2 YNFKEQ. The length of the CDR3 is 15 residues. Trimming removed 0 bases at V and 0 bases at J, with 9 bases between. CDR3 nucleotides: TGTGCCAGCAGCCAAGATTTGGCCAACTCCTACGAGCAGTACTTC. Its translation: CASSQDLANSYEQYF.

This clone showed up just a few times. The J gene is TRBJ2-1, the V gene TRBV10-2, with TRBD1 matching 8 bases. After removal of 2 bases from V and 7 bases from J, the junction contained 7 bases not matched to a gene. Germline V lookup: CDR1 WSHSY, CDR2 SAAADI. The CDR3 is 15 amino acids. The CDR3 DNA reads as TGCGCCAGCAGTGAGCGCCAGGGGGCTCGGAATGAGCAGTTCTTC. It yields the protein CASSERQGARNEQFF.

This chain uses TRBV5-8 with TRBJ2-5; possible D gene TRBD2, 5 bases. This CDR3 comprises 12 residues. The V gene lost 1 base and the J gene lost 8 bases, with 9 bases spanning the gap. CDR1 and CDR2 (germline): SGHTS, YDEGEE. The CDR3 sequence is CASSLNRETQYF. In DNA form, the CDR3 reads TGTGCCAGCAGCTTGAACCGGGAAACCCAGTACTTC.

V is TRBV19 and J is TRBJ1-3; possible D gene TRBD1, 5 bases. The V end lost 9 bases, the J end lost 0 bases, and 21 bases lay between the germline ends. The CDR3 is 17 residues long. Germline lookup yields CDR1 LNHDA and CDR2 SQIVND (reference sequence). The CDR3 DNA reads TGTGCCAGCACTCCAATCGACAGCCTGTTCTCTGGAAACACCATATATTTT. Its translation is CASTPIDSLFSGNTIYF. The entire variable domain, with the rest obtained from reference TRBV19 and TRBJ1-3, is as follows: DGGITQSPKYLFRKEGQNVTLSCEQNLNHDAMYWYRQDPGQGLRLIYYSQIVNDFQKGDIAEGYSVSREKKESFPLTVTSAQKNPTAFYLCASTPIDSLFSGNTIYFGEGSWLTVV.

The V and J genes are TRBV7-2 and TRBJ2-1; 12 positions match TRBD2. V lost 0 bases, J lost 6 bases, and 3 bases stayed unmatched. The germline V gene encodes CDR1 SGHTA and CDR2 FQGNSA. This CDR3 has 16 residues. The CDR3 is CASSLAGLAGANEQFF. DNA of the CDR3: TGTGCCAGCAGCTTAGCGGGACTAGCGGGTGCCAATGAGCAGTTCTTC.

The V and J genes are TRBV30 and TRBJ2-7, with D uncertain. Germline V gene data show CDR1 as GTSNPN and CDR2 as SVGIG (reference sequence). Trimming pared 0 bases from V and 8 bases from J, leaving 11 bases between. The CDR3 sequence is 12 residues long. The CDR3 is CAWSVPPWQQYF. The CDR3, as DNA: TGTGCCTGGAGTGTTCCGCCCTGGCAGCAGTACTTC. Supplemented by reference TRBV30 and TRBJ2-7, the full variable domain reads SQTIHQWPATLVQPVGSPLSLECTVEGTSNPNLYWYRQAAGRGLQLLFYSVGIGQISSEVPQNLSASRPQDRQFILSSKKLLLSDSGFYLCAWSVPPWQQYFGPGTRLTVT.

This clone was detected once. This chain links TRBV5-1 with TRBJ2-5; weak D call: TRBD2 (5 bases). CDR1 is SGHRS, CDR2 YFSETQ, per germline. Trimming pared 2 bases from V and 1 base from J, leaving 15 bases between. The CDR3 is 16 residues long. CDR3 residues: CASSFSRGPTQETQYF. CDR3 coding DNA: TGCGCCAGCAGCTTCTCCCGGGGTCCAACCCAAGAGACCCAGTACTTC. The full variable domain, with the rest looked up from reference TRBV5-1 and TRBJ2-5, is KAGVTQTPRYLIKTRGQQVTLSCSPISGHRSVSWYQQTPGQGLQFLFEYFSETQRNKGNFPGRFSGRQFSNSRSEMNVSTLELGDSALYLCASSFSRGPTQETQYFGPGTRLLVL.

This rearrangement joins TRBV19 to TRBJ2-5; 14 nucleotides align to TRBD2. The J call may not be correct, given that the DNA end is closer to TRBJ2-7. CDR1 and CDR2 (germline): LNHDA, SQIVND (reference sequence). The CDR3 covers 15 residues. The CDR3 loop reads CASSPSGLAGVEQYF. The CDR3 nucleotides are TGTGCCAGTAGTCCCTCGGGACTAGCGGGAGTCGAGCAGTACTTC.

This clone occurred a few times. V and J are TRBV6-1 and TRBJ2-6; perhaps TRBD2 as D (6 bases). The germline V gene has CDR1 MNHNS and CDR2 SASEGT. The length of the CDR3 is 16 residues. V gave up 3 bases and J gave up 1 base, with 10 bases separating them. CDR3 in amino acids: CASSEMGGSGANVLTF. The CDR3 coding sequence is TGTGCCAGCAGTGAGATGGGAGGTTCTGGGGCCAACGTCCTGACTTTC.

The CDR3 region has the DNA TGTGCCAGCAGCTTGGGTGGGTACGCGGGAGGGAAAGACGAGCAGTACTTC. This sequence encodes CASSLGGYAGGKDEQYF. The V gene is TRBV5-4, the J gene TRBJ2-7, with 9 bases aligning to TRBD2. The CDR3 length is 17 residues. V shed 0 bases, J shed 5 bases, and the junction held 12 bases outside the gene matches. Per the germline V gene, CDR1 is SGHNT and CDR2 is YYREEE (reference sequence).

Regarding this clone: At one end the junction does not follow the germline gene, possibly because of a read error. The CDR3 DNA sequence: TGTTCCAGCAGCATAGACAGGGACGAGCAGTACTTC. This sequence encodes CSSSIDRDEQYF. This chain links TRBV7-9 with TRBJ2-7; the match to TRBD1 covers 7 bases. This CDR3 contains 12 residues. The germline V gene has CDR1 SEHNR and CDR2 FQNEAQ (reference sequence).

A single count supports this clone. The identical CDR3 is also encoded by other nucleotide sequences in the sample. This chain uses TRBV18 with TRBJ2-2, with 8 bases that match TRBD1. This CDR3 spans 15 amino acids. J gave up 5 bases and V 6 bases, and 8 bases lay outside the gene matches. Germline V gene lookup returns CDR1 KGHSH and CDR2 LQKENI. DNA for the CDR3: TGTGCCAGCTCCCATGGACAGGGTCGGACCGGGGAGCTGTTTTTT. Protein: CASSHGQGRTGELFF.

This clone was detected once. The chain combines TRBV27 with TRBJ2-2, with D perhaps TRBD1 (7 bases). The CDR3 is 17 residues long. V was pared by 3 bases and J by 3 bases, with 17 bases between. Per the germline V gene, CDR1 is MNHEY and CDR2 is SMNVEV (reference sequence). The CDR3 region is CASSFHLTGRYTGELFF. CDR3 nucleotide sequence: TGTGCCAGCAGTTTTCACCTGACAGGGAGGTACACCGGGGAGCTGTTTTTT.

The chain is built from TRBV7-9 and TRBJ2-7, with 11 nucleotides matching TRBD2. With V trimmed by 3 bases and J by 2 bases, 3 bases remained unmatched. The CDR3 is 15 amino acids. Germline-derived CDR1 and CDR2 are SEHNR and FQNEAQ (reference sequence). CDR3 amino acids: CASSFGTSGTYEQYF. Here the CDR3 DNA reads TGTGCCAGCAGCTTCGGGACTAGCGGCACCTACGAGCAGTACTTC.

The chain recombines TRBV6-6 with TRBJ2-3, with D perhaps TRBD2 (6 bases). Per germline, CDR1 MNHNY and CDR2 SVGAGI (reference sequence). The CDR3 extends over 16 amino acids. Trimming took 0 bases from V and 6 from J, leaving 16 bases between them. The CDR3 is CASSYSWTTPRDTQYF. Written as DNA, the CDR3 is TGTGCCAGCAGTTACTCATGGACTACCCCGAGGGATACGCAGTATTTT.

J is TRBJ2-3 and V is TRBV5-1, with 9 bases matching TRBD2. The CDR3 extends over 15 amino acids. V gave up 4 bases and J gave up 1 base; unmatched junction bases: 4. Germline-derived CDR1 and CDR2 are SGHRS and YFSETQ. The chain's CDR3 is CASSLKREGTDTQYF. The CDR3 DNA follows: TGCGCCAGCAGCCTAAAGCGGGAGGGCACAGATACGCAGTATTTT.

The chain carries TRBV9 and TRBJ2-3, with 7 bases aligning to TRBD2. From germline, CDR1 is SGDLS and CDR2 YYNGEE. The J segment lost 2 bases and the V segment lost 5 bases, leaving 8 bases of the junction unmatched. The CDR3 is made up of 15 amino acids. The CDR3 DNA follows: TGTGCCAGCAGTTTCTTGAGCGGGGTCACAGATACGCAGTATTTT. It codes for CASSFLSGVTDTQYF.

This clone came up once. The V call is TRBV19, the J call TRBJ2-1; 10 positions match TRBD2. The CDR3 is made up of 15 amino acids. Per the germline V gene, CDR1 is LNHDA and CDR2 is SQIVND (reference sequence). V trimming: 3 bases; J trimming: 9 bases; junction bases outside the gene matches: 8. For the CDR3, the DNA is TGTGCCAGTAGTATTGCGGCTAGCGGGAGCAGTGAGCAGTTCTTC. This gives the protein CASSIAASGSSEQFF.

The chain combines TRBV7-9 with TRBJ2-7; 7 bases agree with TRBD2. CDR3 length: 15 amino acids. J was trimmed by 6 bases and V by 2 bases; bases with no gene match: 10. The V gene's germline CDR1 is SEHNR and CDR2 FQNEAQ (reference sequence). The CDR3 reads CASSLSSGNFGEQYF. CDR3 DNA sequence: TGTGCCAGCAGCTTATCAAGCGGGAACTTTGGCGAGCAGTACTTC.

This chain links TRBV11-3 with TRBJ1-1; D unresolved. Per germline, CDR1 SGHNT and CDR2 YENEEA. The CDR3 has 12 amino acids. V was clipped by 5 bases and J by 6 bases, with 10 bases between them. CDR3 coding DNA: TGTGCCAGCAGCGGGAGGTTCGCTGAAGCTTTCTTT. Translated: CASSGRFAEAFF.